This TCR beta chain was captured by sequencing in a study of blood T cell repertoires in COVID-19. Study context: Specimens from acute and convalescent COVID-19 originated in the United States, Italy and Spain.

TCRdb's table, derived via immunoSEQ multiplex PCR, lists solely in-frame clones and lacks some. In the table there are 250,000 to 300,000 clones, roughly 87% of which are singletons. V gave up 2 bases and J gave up 5 bases, with 15 bases separating them. This CDR3 spans 15 amino acids. Germline CDR1 reads SNHLY; CDR2 reads FYNNEI. The gene calls are TRBV2 and TRBJ1-2; D perhaps matches TRBD1 (5 bases). Material: peripheral blood. This TCR came from a woman aged 45 to 65 who had recovered from COVID-19. The CDR3 sequence is CASSESGTNPYGYTF. The CDR3 DNA sequence: TGTGCCAGCAGTGAATCAGGGACTAACCCATATGGCTACACCTTC.